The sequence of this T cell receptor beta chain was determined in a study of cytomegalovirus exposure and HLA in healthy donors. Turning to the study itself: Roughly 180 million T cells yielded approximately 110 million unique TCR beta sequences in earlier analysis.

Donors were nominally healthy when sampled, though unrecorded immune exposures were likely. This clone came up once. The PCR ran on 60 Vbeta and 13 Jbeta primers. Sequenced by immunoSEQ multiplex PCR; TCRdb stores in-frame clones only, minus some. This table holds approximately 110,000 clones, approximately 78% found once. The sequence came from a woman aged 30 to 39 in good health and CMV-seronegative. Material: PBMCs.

The CDR3 protein is CASSLRGPGETQYF. The CDR3 nucleotides read TGTGCCAGCAGCTTGCGGGGGCCAGGAGAGACCCAGTACTTC. The genes are TRBV13 and TRBJ2-5; tentatively, D is TRBD2 (7 bases). This CDR3 has 14 residues. Germline lookup yields CDR1 PRHDT and CDR2 FYEKMQ (reference sequence). The ends were cut back, 3 bases at V and 4 bases at J, with 12 bases in the middle.